This passage covers 28 T cell receptor beta chains from one sample sequenced in a study of T-cell reconstitution after alpha-beta-depleted transplantation in children. TCRbeta library construction was performed incorporating unique molecular identifiers. TCRdb re-called the PCR reads with MiXCR, one entry per CDR3 protein. The sample records approximately 650,000 distinct CDR3 sequences, roughly 13% being singletons. Material: PBMCs, obtained before TCRalphabeta/CD19-depleted stem cell transplant. Source of these receptors: a girl between 2 and 10 years old with congenital amegakaryocytic thrombocytopenia, due to receive a stem cell transplant.

The CDR3 DNA reads as TGTGCCAGCAGTTACTCGATACCTTGGCTAGCGGACACAGATACGCAGTATTTT. Residues: CASSYSIPWLADTDTQYF. The J gene is TRBJ2-3, the V gene TRBV6-2 or TRBV6-3; TRBD2 agrees at 7 bases. Germline CDR1 MNHEY, CDR2 SVGEGT. J was trimmed by 2 bases and V by 0 bases; bases with no gene match: 11. The CDR3 sequence is 18 residues long.

This clonotype came up a few times. J is TRBJ1-6 and V is TRBV20-1; D remains unclear. Germline assignment: CDR1 DFQATT and CDR2 SNEGSKA (reference sequence). V gave up 0 bases and J gave up 9 bases, with 15 bases separating them. The CDR3 is made up of 15 amino acids. CDR3 in DNA: TGCAGTGCTAGAGATCAAAAAGCTCGAAGTTCACCCCTCCACTTT. Protein sequence: CSARDQKARSSPLHF.

The chain recombines TRBV5-1 with TRBJ1-2, with D maybe TRBD1 (6 bases). Germline-derived CDR1 and CDR2 are SGHRS and YFSETQ. This CDR3 has 14 amino acids. Deletions cut 2 bases from V and 5 bases from J, with 13 bases between. The CDR3 reads CASSLLDSLYGYTF. The CDR3 DNA reads TGCGCCAGCAGCTTACTGGACAGCCTATATGGCTACACCTTC.

This clonotype occurred many times. CDR3: CASSLGTRFLNEQFF. The CDR3 DNA sequence: TGCGCCAGCAGCTTGGGGACTAGGTTCCTCAATGAGCAGTTCTTC. The chain is built from TRBV5-1 and TRBJ2-1, with 7 nucleotides matching TRBD2. Germline CDR1 is SGHRS and CDR2 is YFSETQ. There are 15 residues in the CDR3. J was trimmed by 6 bases and V by 0 bases; bases with no gene match: 6.

The chain is built from TRBV29-1 and TRBJ2-5; TRBD2 is a possible D gene (5 bases). V was trimmed by 1 base and J by 2 bases, leaving 14 bases between them. This CDR3 comprises 15 residues. Germline CDR1 and CDR2: SQVTM and ANQGSEA. In nucleotides, the CDR3 is TGCAGCGTTGAAGGCGGCGGGCAGGTTCAAGAGACCCAGTACTTC. Encoded protein: CSVEGGGQVQETQYF. The full variable domain, its missing parts supplied by reference TRBV29-1 and TRBJ2-5, is SAVISQKPSRDICQRGTSLTIQCQVDSQVTMMFWYRQQPGQSLTLIATANQGSEATYESGFVIDKFPISRPNLTFSTLTVSNMSPEDSSIYLCSVEGGGQVQETQYFGPGTRLLVL.

This clonotype was counted only a few times. The chain carries TRBV7-9 and TRBJ2-1, with D perhaps matching TRBD2 (6 bases). The CDR3 totals 14 residues. The V gene's germline CDR1 is SEHNR and CDR2 FQNEAQ (reference sequence). V shed 6 bases and J shed 7 bases, with 16 bases lying between them. Here the CDR3 DNA reads TGTGCCAGCAGTTCTATACTAGGGAGGAATGAGCAGTTCTTC. Encoded protein: CASSSILGRNEQFF. The variable domain in full, completed from reference TRBV7-9 and TRBJ2-1, reads DTGVSQNPRHKITKRGQNVTFRCDPISEHNRLYWYRQTLGQGPEFLTYFQNEAQLEKSRLLSDRFSAERPKGSFSTLEIQRTEQGDSAMYLCASSSILGRNEQFFGPGTRLTVL.

This clonotype was counted many times. This rearrangement joins TRBV10-3 to TRBJ2-7; the match to TRBD1 covers 10 bases. This CDR3 is built from 14 residues. Germline CDR1 ENHRY, CDR2 SYGVKD. The ends lost 10 bases at V and 1 base at J; junction bases unmatched: 7. Here the CDR3 reads CATLDRGASYEQYF. CDR3 coding DNA: TGTGCCACCTTGGACAGGGGGGCTTCCTACGAGCAGTACTTC.

CDR3 amino acids: CASSEDGGYTEAFF. DNA for the CDR3: TGTGCCAGCAGTGAGGACGGGGGGTACACTGAAGCTTTCTTT. The rearrangement links TRBV25-1 to TRBJ1-1; maybe TRBD1 (5 bases). Trimming pared 3 bases from V and 3 bases from J, leaving 11 bases between. The CDR3 consists of 14 residues. CDR1 and CDR2 (germline): MGHDK, SYGVNS.

This clonotype was seen at least ten times. This chain links TRBV7-2 with TRBJ2-2; 7 bases fit TRBD2. This CDR3 contains 16 residues. V was pared by 4 bases and J by 3 bases, with 8 bases of the junction left unmatched. Germline V CDR1 and CDR2: SGHTA, FQGNSA. CDR3: CASSSGLLAYTGELFF. The CDR3 DNA follows: TGTGCCAGCAGCTCAGGGTTACTAGCGTACACCGGGGAGCTGTTTTTT.

This clonotype has a count of ten or more. This CDR3 reads CASSWLNTEAFF. CDR3 sequence (DNA): TGTGCCAGCAGTTGGTTGAACACTGAAGCTTTCTTT. The chain links TRBV12-3 or TRBV12-4 to TRBJ1-1; D is uncertain. The V end lost 4 bases, the J end lost 0 bases, and 3 bases lay between the germline ends. CDR3 size: 12 residues.

This clonotype was counted a few times. The genes are TRBV4-1 and TRBJ1-6; D gene unclear. The CDR3 is 17 residues long. CDR1 is MGHRA, CDR2 YSYEKL, per germline. V gave up 4 bases and J gave up 0 bases, with 13 bases separating them. The DNA of the CDR3 is TGCGCCAGCAGCCCCCAACCGCCCCCCTCCTATAATTCACCCCTCCACTTT. This encodes CASSPQPPPSYNSPLHF.

The gene calls are TRBV6-5 and TRBJ2-1, with no clear D. Germline CDR1 MNHEY, CDR2 SVGAGI. The CDR3 spans 15 residues. Trimming shortened V by 4 bases and J by 7 bases, and 17 bases separated the two germline ends. CDR3 loop: CASSWADLGNNEQFF. DNA of the CDR3: TGTGCCAGCAGTTGGGCGGATTTAGGGAATAATGAGCAGTTCTTC.

About this clonotype: This may come from a read error, since a much larger clone is one base off. The chain joins TRBV5-1 to TRBJ2-7; TRBD2 agrees at 9 bases. The germline V gene encodes CDR1 SGHRS and CDR2 YFSETQ. The CDR3 is made up of 18 amino acids. Trimming cost V 2 bases and J 0 bases; bases outside gene matches: 12. The CDR3 DNA is TGCGCCAGCAGCTTTACCGGACTAGCGACAACCGGCTCCTACGAGCAGTACTTC. Protein: CASSFTGLATTGSYEQYF.

This clonotype was recorded a few times. The gene calls are TRBV30 and TRBJ2-1; 8 bases are shared with TRBD2. The trim removed 2 bases at V and 4 bases at J, leaving 4 bases unmatched. Germline loops: CDR1 GTSNPN, CDR2 SVGIG (reference sequence). The CDR3 runs to 14 residues. CDR3 nucleotides: TGTGCCTGGAGTTCAGGACTAGCATACAATGAGCAGTTCTTC. It is translated as CAWSSGLAYNEQFF.

In its sample, this clonotype was seen a few times. V gene TRBV28 combines with J gene TRBJ2-3; tentative D call: TRBD2 (6 bases). Germline V gene lookup returns CDR1 MDHEN and CDR2 SYDVKM. Trimming shortened V by 5 bases and J by 3 bases, and 12 bases separated the two germline ends. The CDR3 spans 14 residues. The CDR3 loop reads CASSPGEGTDTQYF. In DNA form, the CDR3 reads TGTGCCAGCAGTCCGGGAGAGGGGACAGATACGCAGTATTTT.

This chain links TRBV5-1 with TRBJ1-2; 8 positions agree with TRBD1. Trimming cost V 3 bases and J 7 bases; bases outside gene matches: 17. Looked up from germline, CDR1 is SGHRS and CDR2 is YFSETQ. The CDR3 has 17 amino acids. The CDR3 sequence is CASSSDGPDRGISGYTF. Here the CDR3 DNA reads TGCGCCAGCAGCTCAGACGGCCCAGACAGGGGCATAAGTGGCTACACCTTC.

The chain has TRBV20-1 and TRBJ2-7, with D possibly matching TRBD2 (6 bases). The germline gives CDR1 DFQATT, CDR2 SNEGSKA (reference sequence). V lost 4 bases to trimming and J lost 2 bases, with 18 bases between them. This CDR3 has 15 amino acids. The CDR3 reads CSAIQGRTFTYEQYF. Written as DNA, the CDR3 is TGCAGTGCTATCCAAGGGAGGACCTTTACCTACGAGCAGTACTTC.

This clonotype was seen ten or more times. The V and J genes are TRBV5-1 and TRBJ2-7; no clear D gene. The CDR3 consists of 13 residues. V lost 5 bases, J lost 2 bases, and 11 bases lay in between. Germline V CDR1 and CDR2: SGHRS, YFSETQ. The CDR3 DNA reads TGCGCCAGCAGAAATGGGGTTACCTACGAGCAGTACTTC. Protein: CASRNGVTYEQYF.

CDR3 coding DNA: TGTGCCAGCAGCAAAGTTCCGCTTGAAGGGGTCTGGGCCGCTTTCTTT. Protein: CASSKVPLEGVWAAFF. V usage is TRBV21-1 and J usage is TRBJ1-1; TRBD1, the table's D call, lacks a check against the DNA. TRBV21-1 is a listed pseudogene. CDR3 length: 16 amino acids.

V and J are TRBV27 and TRBJ1-1; D is uncertain. Germline V gene sequence: CDR1 MNHEY, CDR2 SMNVEV (reference sequence). CDR3 size: 13 residues. V lost 4 bases to trimming and J lost 4 bases, with 10 bases between them. The CDR3 DNA reads as TGTGCCAGCAGTTGGATGCAGGCCACTGAAGCTTTCTTT. Translated, it gives CASSWMQATEAFF.

This clonotype showed up many times. The chain recombines TRBV10-3 with TRBJ2-7; D is ambiguous. Germline loops: CDR1 ENHRY, CDR2 SYGVKD. The CDR3 is 11 residues long. V was cut by 5 bases and J by 1 base, with 3 bases left in between. The CDR3 is CAISSSYEQYF. CDR3 in DNA: TGTGCCATCAGTTCTTCCTACGAGCAGTACTTC.

The table lists this clonotype with many counts. This sequence joins TRBV20-1 and TRBJ2-1; 12 nucleotides agree with TRBD2. Looked up from germline, CDR1 is DFQATT and CDR2 is SNEGSKA (reference sequence). V shed 0 bases and J 10 bases; nucleotides not matched to a gene: 4. The CDR3 is made up of 14 amino acids. The CDR3 sequence: CSARDLGTSGEQFF. The CDR3 DNA reads as TGCAGTGCTAGAGATCTTGGGACTAGCGGGGAGCAGTTCTTC.

This clonotype was seen once. The DNA of the CDR3 is TGTGCCAGCAGCGCTCCGCCGGGGGCCGAGCAGTACTTC. It codes for CASSAPPGAEQYF. The V call is TRBV21-1, the J call TRBJ2-7; the DNA was not used to check the table's D call, TRBD1. TRBV21-1 is an annotated pseudogene. The CDR3 extends over 13 amino acids.

The gene calls are TRBV5-6 and TRBJ2-7; tentative D call: TRBD2 (5 bases). V lost 6 bases to trimming and J lost 0 bases, with 10 bases between them. The CDR3 is made up of 13 amino acids. The V gene's germline CDR1 is SGHDT and CDR2 YYEEEE. In nucleotides, the CDR3 is TGTGCCAGCACCGCGGGCCTCTCCTACGAGCAGTACTTC. Translated, it gives CASTAGLSYEQYF. Full variable domain (outside the CDR3, taken from reference TRBV5-6 and TRBJ2-7): DAGVTQSPTHLIKTRGQQVTLRCSPKSGHDTVSWYQQALGQGPQFIFQYYEEEERQRGNFPDRFSGHQFPNYSSELNVNALLLGDSALYLCASTAGLSYEQYFGPGTRLTVT.

This clonotype has only a few counts. The CDR3 region is CASLAGEGNQPQHF. In DNA, the CDR3 is TGTGCCAGCCTGGCGGGAGAGGGCAATCAGCCCCAGCATTTT. J is TRBJ1-5 and V is TRBV6-1; D is undetermined. CDR1 and CDR2 (germline): MNHNS, SASEGT. Trimming left V 8 bases short and J 2 bases short, with 13 bases between. CDR3 length: 14 amino acids.

The sample holds a few counts of this clonotype. The rearrangement joins TRBV20-1 to TRBJ1-5, with D maybe TRBD1 (5 bases). The CDR3 extends over 15 amino acids. Deletions cut 5 bases from V and 3 bases from J, with 17 bases between. CDR1 and CDR2 (germline): DFQATT, SNEGSKA (reference sequence). CDR3 sequence reads: CSAPGRWDLNQPQHF. The DNA of the CDR3 is TGCAGTGCTCCCGGGAGGTGGGACCTCAATCAGCCCCAGCATTTT.

This clonotype turned up a few times. V and J are TRBV25-1 and TRBJ2-5; either TRBD1 or TRBD2 may fit D (5 bases each). The CDR3 is made up of 15 amino acids. Germline CDR1 MGHDK, CDR2 SYGVNS. V was clipped by 5 bases and J by 1 base, with 14 bases between them. The CDR3 loop is CASSPLRGIQETQYF. CDR3 sequence (DNA): TGTGCCAGCAGTCCCTTGAGGGGAATCCAAGAGACCCAGTACTTC.

This clonotype was observed a few times. The J gene is TRBJ2-7, the V gene TRBV20-1, with 7 bases identical to TRBD1. The CDR3 extends over 12 amino acids. The ends lost 3 bases at V and 5 bases at J; junction bases unmatched: 4. Germline V lookup: CDR1 DFQATT, CDR2 SNEGSKA (reference sequence). This chain's CDR3 is CSARGTEDEQYF. The CDR3 bases are TGCAGTGCTAGGGGGACAGAGGACGAGCAGTACTTC.